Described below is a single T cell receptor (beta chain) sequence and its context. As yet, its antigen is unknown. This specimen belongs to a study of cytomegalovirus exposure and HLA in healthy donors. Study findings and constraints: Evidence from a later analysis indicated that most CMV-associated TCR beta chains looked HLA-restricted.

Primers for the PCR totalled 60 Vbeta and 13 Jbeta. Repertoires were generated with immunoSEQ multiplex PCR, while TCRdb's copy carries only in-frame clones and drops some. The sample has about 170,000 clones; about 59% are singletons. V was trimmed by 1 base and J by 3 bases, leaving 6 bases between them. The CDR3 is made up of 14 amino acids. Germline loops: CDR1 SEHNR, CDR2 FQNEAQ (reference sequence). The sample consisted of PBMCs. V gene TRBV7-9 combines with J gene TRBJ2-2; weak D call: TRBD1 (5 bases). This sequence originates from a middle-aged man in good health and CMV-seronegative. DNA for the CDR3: TGTGCCAGCAGCTTAGAGACAGACACCGGGGAGCTGTTTTTT. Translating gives CASSLETDTGELFF.